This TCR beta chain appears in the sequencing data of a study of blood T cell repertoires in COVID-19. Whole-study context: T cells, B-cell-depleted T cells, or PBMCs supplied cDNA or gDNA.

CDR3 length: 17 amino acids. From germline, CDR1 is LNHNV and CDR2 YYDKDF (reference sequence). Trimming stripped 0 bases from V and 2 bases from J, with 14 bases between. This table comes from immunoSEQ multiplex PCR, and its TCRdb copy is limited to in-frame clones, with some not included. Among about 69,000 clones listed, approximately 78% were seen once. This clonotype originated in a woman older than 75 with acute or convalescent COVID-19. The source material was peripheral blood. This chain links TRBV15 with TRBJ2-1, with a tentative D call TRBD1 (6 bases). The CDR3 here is CATSREKHRVPYNEQFF. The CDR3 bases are TGTGCCACCAGCAGAGAAAAACACAGGGTCCCCTACAATGAGCAGTTCTTC.